A single sample gave rise to the 17 T cell receptor beta chains below, sequenced in a study of cytomegalovirus exposure and HLA in healthy donors. The PCR contained 60 Vbeta and 13 Jbeta primers. The protocol was immunoSEQ multiplex PCR, while the TCRdb copy is restricted to in-frame clones and leaves out a portion. The data hold around 140,000 clones, with 50% to 75% observed a single time. The sample taken for sequencing was PBMCs. These receptor sequences come from a woman between 35 and 50 years old in good health and CMV-seronegative.

The rearrangement uses TRBV4-1 and TRBJ2-1, with a tentative D call TRBD1 (5 bases). The V gene lost 0 bases and the J gene lost 4 bases, with 10 bases spanning the gap. This CDR3 contains 15 residues. Germline V lookup: CDR1 MGHRA, CDR2 YSYEKL. CDR3 coding DNA: TGCGCCAGCAGCCAAGATGGGGCCGGGTACAATGAGCAGTTCTTC. Amino acids: CASSQDGAGYNEQFF.

In its sample, this clone was seen a few times. The gene calls are TRBV18 and TRBJ1-3; D unclear. Germline values: CDR1 KGHSH, CDR2 LQKENI. The CDR3 is 14 residues long. V shed 0 bases and J shed 9 bases, with 12 bases lying between them. CDR3 amino acids: CASSPPTGSSTIYF. CDR3 nucleotide sequence: TGTGCCAGCTCACCACCGACCGGTTCTAGCACCATATATTTT.

This chain links TRBV4-3 with TRBJ2-7; TRBD1 aligns across 8 bases. The germline V gene has CDR1 LGHNA and CDR2 YSLEER. V gave up 1 base and J gave up 2 bases; unmatched junction bases: 1. The CDR3 length is 14 residues. The CDR3 DNA is TGCGCCAGCAGCCAAGGGACAGGGCCCTACGAGCAGTACTTC. This encodes CASSQGTGPYEQYF.

The chain carries TRBV5-1 and TRBJ1-2; 10 bases are a match to TRBD1. The trim removed 4 bases at V and 8 bases at J, leaving 14 bases unmatched. In germline, CDR1 is SGHRS, CDR2 YFSETQ. This CDR3 region has 16 residues. The CDR3, as DNA: TGCGCCAGCAGCACAGGACAGGGGGTAACTGGGTCGGGCTACACCTTC. This translates into CASSTGQGVTGSGYTF.

This clone appeared a few times. The V gene is TRBV27, the J gene TRBJ1-2; 10 bases are a match to TRBD1. V dropped 5 bases and J dropped 2; count of bases not matched to a gene: 5. CDR1 MNHEY and CDR2 SMNVEV come from the germline V gene (reference sequence). The CDR3 covers 15 residues. The CDR3 DNA is TGTGCCAGCAGTCAGGGACAGGGGAGGAACTATGGCTACACCTTC. Translating it yields CASSQGQGRNYGYTF.

The chain uses TRBV7-2 and TRBJ2-4; no clear D gene. The V and J ends lost 5 bases and 0 bases respectively, with 8 bases between them. In germline, CDR1 is SGHTA, CDR2 FQGNSA. The length of the CDR3 is 14 residues. In DNA, the CDR3 is TGTGCCAGCAGCCTACAGATAGCCAAAAACATTCAGTACTTC. Its translation is CASSLQIAKNIQYF.

The CDR3 coding sequence is TGTGCCAGCTCACCTATGACAGTCAGGGGCACTGAAGCTTTCTTT. Its translation is CASSPMTVRGTEAFF. The V and J genes are TRBV18 and TRBJ1-1, with D possibly matching TRBD1 (6 bases). This CDR3 region has 15 residues. Germline assignment: CDR1 KGHSH and CDR2 LQKENI. Trimming stripped 3 bases from V and 4 bases from J, with 15 bases between.

This rearrangement joins TRBV28 to TRBJ1-6; 9 bases match TRBD1. The V gene's germline CDR1 is MDHEN and CDR2 SYDVKM. Unmatched junction bases numbered 7, after V lost 5 bases and J lost 8 bases. This CDR3 is built from 15 residues. CDR3 loop: CASSLPHRGHSPLHF. The CDR3 bases are TGTGCCAGCAGTCTTCCCCACAGGGGGCATTCACCCCTCCACTTT.

A few counts support this clone. J is TRBJ2-5 and V is TRBV5-4; the D gene is possibly TRBD2 (5 bases). Per the germline V gene, CDR1 is SGHNT and CDR2 is YYREEE (reference sequence). The CDR3 has 15 amino acids. The V end lost 4 bases, the J end lost 3 bases, and 16 bases lay between the germline ends. The DNA for the CDR3 is TGTGCCAGCAGCCGAGGAGGCCCTTCCAAAGAGACCCAGTACTTC. Its protein product is CASSRGGPSKETQYF.

This chain uses TRBV7-3 with TRBJ2-3, with D perhaps matching TRBD2 (6 bases). The V end lost 2 bases, the J end lost 0 bases, and 15 bases lay between the germline ends. Per the germline V gene, CDR1 is SGHTA and CDR2 is FQGTGA. The CDR3 totals 17 residues. CDR3 loop: CASSLRPSASSTDTQYF. CDR3 nucleotide sequence: TGTGCCAGCAGCTTACGACCTAGCGCCTCTAGCACAGATACGCAGTATTTT.

This clone was seen a few times. The chain carries TRBV5-4 and TRBJ2-7; D perhaps matches TRBD2 (6 bases). V lost 0 bases and J lost 6, with 10 bases in between. The CDR3 loop spans 13 amino acids. The germline gives CDR1 SGHNT, CDR2 YYREEE (reference sequence). For the CDR3, the DNA is TGTGCCAGCAGCTTGGGGAGGGGACGCGAGCAGTACTTC. Translating gives CASSLGRGREQYF.

The rearrangement links TRBV9 to TRBJ1-2; D remains unclear. CDR1 is SGDLS, CDR2 YYNGEE, per germline. Trimming pared 1 base from V and 0 bases from J, leaving 13 bases between. The CDR3 sequence is 16 residues long. CDR3 DNA: TGTGCCAGCAGCGTACTGGGATCGGACTCTAACTATGGCTACACCTTC. Residues: CASSVLGSDSNYGYTF. The whole variable domain, filled in from reference TRBV9 and TRBJ1-2, reads DSGVTQTPKHLITATGQRVTLRCSPRSGDLSVYWYQQSLDQGLQFLIQYYNGEERAKGNILERFSAQQFPDLHSELNLSSLELGDSALYFCASSVLGSDSNYGYTFGSGTRLTVV.

The chain recombines TRBV4-2 with TRBJ2-2, with 9 bases fitting TRBD2. Germline trimming cut 0 bases from V and 1 base from J; bases unmatched to any gene: 9. The germline gives CDR1 LGHNA, CDR2 YNFKEQ. CDR3 length equals 19 residues. The CDR3 here is CASSQDPAGGFLNTGELFF. In DNA form, the CDR3 reads TGTGCCAGCAGCCAAGATCCAGCGGGGGGTTTCTTGAACACCGGGGAGCTGTTTTTT.

There are many counts of this clone. The rearrangement joins TRBV4-3 to TRBJ2-4; 7 bases are shared with TRBD2. V gave up 3 bases and J gave up 2 bases; unmatched junction bases: 10. This CDR3 contains 17 residues. Germline V gives CDR1 LGHNA, CDR2 YSLEER. CDR3 protein: CASSQAREDLTKNIQYF. The CDR3 coding sequence is TGCGCCAGCAGCCAGGCCCGGGAGGATCTAACCAAAAACATTCAGTACTTC.

This chain links TRBV4-1 with TRBJ1-4; tentative D call: TRBD1 (6 bases). Germline V gene data show CDR1 as MGHRA and CDR2 as YSYEKL. The V end was cut by 3 bases, the J end by 3 bases, with 11 bases between. The CDR3 consists of 15 residues. The DNA for the CDR3 is TGCGCCAGCAGCCAGAGGGGGAGGGCTAATGAAAAACTGTTTTTT. It specifies CASSQRGRANEKLFF.

The count of this clone is one. J is TRBJ1-3 and V is TRBV4-1; D remains ambiguous. V lost 0 bases and J 0 bases, leaving 3 bases between the germline ends. Germline V gene sequence: CDR1 MGHRA, CDR2 YSYEKL. CDR3 length: 14 residues. CDR3 sequence (DNA): TGCGCCAGCAGCCAAGACAGCTCTGGAAACACCATATATTTT. It encodes CASSQDSSGNTIYF.

This clone is a singleton in its sample. V usage is TRBV19 and J usage is TRBJ2-3; 10 nucleotides match TRBD1. The CDR3 is 16 amino acids. With V trimmed by 5 bases and J by 4 bases, 9 bases remained unmatched. Germline-derived CDR1 and CDR2 are LNHDA and SQIVND (reference sequence). The CDR3 DNA sequence: TGTGCCAGTAGTCCCCGGACAGGGGGAGTTGCAGATACGCAGTATTTT. Its protein is CASSPRTGGVADTQYF.